The 28 T cell receptor beta chains listed next were all sequenced from one sample in a study of identifying expanded T cells in peripheral blood. TCRdb's copy holds only in-frame clones and misses some; the assay was immunoSEQ multiplex PCR. The sample yields some 78,000 clones, 70% to 90% seen once. The sample comprised blood. These TCRs come from a person between 18 and 75 years old in good health.

This sequence joins TRBV2 and TRBJ2-2, with a possible D match to TRBD1 (5 bases). Germline V CDR1 and CDR2: SNHLY, FYNNEI. The CDR3 covers 13 residues. Trimming pared 4 bases from V and 6 bases from J, leaving 9 bases between. The CDR3 nucleotides read TGTGCCAGCAGTGGACAGTCCTCCGGGGAGCTGTTTTTT. Residues: CASSGQSSGELFF.

Concerning this clone itself: The same CDR3 arises from other DNA sequences in this sample as well. The chain recombines TRBV7-9 with TRBJ2-1; D not certain. The V end was cut by 1 base, the J end by 6 bases, with 7 bases between. The CDR3 totals 13 residues. Germline-derived CDR1 and CDR2 are SEHNR and FQNEAQ (reference sequence). The DNA for the CDR3 is TGTGCCAGCAGCTTAGTCAGCCTCAATGAGCAGTTCTTC. As protein: CASSLVSLNEQFF.

This clone was seen only once. This chain connects TRBV7-3 to TRBJ2-7; D assignment may be TRBD1 or TRBD2 (6 bases each). Germline V gene sequence: CDR1 SGHTA, CDR2 FQGTGA. Trimming left V 5 bases short and J 4 bases short, with 18 bases between. The length of the CDR3 is 15 residues. Here the CDR3 reads CASSPRPGASYEQYF. As DNA, the CDR3 is TGTGCCAGCAGCCCAAGGCCGGGGGCTTCTTACGAGCAGTACTTC.

The chain has TRBV11-2 and TRBJ1-4; TRBD1 might be the D (5 bases). Trimming left V 8 bases short and J 7 bases short, with 17 bases between. The CDR3 runs 14 residues. Germline V lookup: CDR1 SGHAT, CDR2 FQNNGV. The CDR3 here is CASRDGSLREKLFF. In DNA, the CDR3 is TGTGCCAGCCGGGACGGGTCTCTTCGTGAAAAACTGTTTTTT.

The chain carries TRBV6-5 and TRBJ2-2, with 8 bases matching TRBD1. CDR3 size: 15 residues. Germline values: CDR1 MNHEY, CDR2 SVGAGI. V shed 5 bases and J 1 base; nucleotides not matched to a gene: 3. The CDR3 reads CASSLTGVNTGELFF. CDR3 coding DNA: TGTGCCAGCAGTCTGACAGGGGTGAACACCGGGGAGCTGTTTTTT.

V is TRBV7-9 and J is TRBJ2-3, with a tentative D call TRBD1 (6 bases). CDR1 SEHNR and CDR2 FQNEAQ come from the germline V gene (reference sequence). This CDR3 is 13 amino acids long. Trimming removed 2 bases from V and 6 bases from J, with 9 bases in between. This CDR3 reads CASSLTGSDTQYF. The CDR3 DNA sequence: TGTGCCAGCAGCTTAACAGGGTCGGATACGCAGTATTTT.

The genes are TRBV11-2 and TRBJ1-3; tentatively, D is TRBD1 (5 bases). Germline-derived CDR1 and CDR2 are SGHAT and FQNNGV. With 5 bases removed from V and 1 base from J, the gap between germline ends came to 12 bases. The CDR3 spans 15 residues. The CDR3, as DNA: TGTGCCAGCAGCGTCGAGGGACTGTCTGGAAACACCATATATTTT. This codes for CASSVEGLSGNTIYF.

The V and J genes are TRBV28 and TRBJ1-1, with D hard to call. The CDR3 covers 16 residues. CDR1 is MDHEN, CDR2 SYDVKM, per germline. V gave up 5 bases and J gave up 6 bases, with 22 bases separating them. The CDR3 is CASSLNYLGGFAEAFF. The CDR3 DNA reads as TGTGCCAGCAGTCTTAACTACCTGGGCGGTTTCGCTGAAGCTTTCTTT.

The chain joins TRBV5-4 to TRBJ2-5, with D perhaps given as TRBD1 or TRBD2 (5 bases each). Germline V gene sequence: CDR1 SGHNT, CDR2 YYREEE (reference sequence). This CDR3 has 13 amino acids. V lost 4 bases and J lost 5, with 12 bases in between. The CDR3 DNA sequence: TGTGCCAGCAGCCCCCGGGACGCCGAGACCCAGTACTTC. Amino acid sequence: CASSPRDAETQYF.

This chain joins TRBV28 and TRBJ2-7; TRBD1 aligns across 9 bases. CDR1 and CDR2 (germline): MDHEN, SYDVKM. This CDR3 contains 14 residues. V shed 6 bases, J shed 6 bases, and the junction held 9 bases outside the gene matches. CDR3 region: CASSFDRGWPEQYF. The DNA for the CDR3 is TGTGCCAGCAGCTTCGACAGGGGGTGGCCCGAGCAGTACTTC.

This chain joins TRBV6-5 and TRBJ1-1, with D possibly matching TRBD1 (6 bases). Germline V gene data show CDR1 as MNHEY and CDR2 as SVGAGI. This CDR3 region has 15 residues. The V end lost 4 bases, the J end lost 2 bases, and 14 bases lay between the germline ends. This chain's CDR3 is CASSLYPGHNTEAFF. CDR3 nucleotide sequence: TGTGCCAGCAGTTTATACCCGGGACACAACACTGAAGCTTTCTTT.

This clone qualifies as medium-sized. At the DNA level, this CDR3 is encoded by other sequences in the same sample as well. V and J are TRBV28 and TRBJ2-7; D uncertain. Trimming left V 2 bases short and J 1 base short, with 6 bases between. The CDR3 runs to 13 residues. Germline V gene sequence: CDR1 MDHEN, CDR2 SYDVKM. CDR3 region: CASSLGLSYEQYF. For the CDR3, the DNA is TGTGCCAGCAGTTTAGGGCTGTCCTACGAGCAGTACTTC.

V and J are TRBV5-4 and TRBJ2-7; D might be TRBD1 or TRBD2, each matching 5 bases. The CDR3 is 15 residues long. Per germline, CDR1 SGHNT and CDR2 YYREEE (reference sequence). The V end was cut by 4 bases, the J end by 3 bases, with 17 bases between. CDR3 bases: TGTGCCAGCAGCGGTGGAAACAGGAGGAACTACGAGCAGTACTTC. It codes for CASSGGNRRNYEQYF.

CDR3 nucleotide sequence: TGTGCCAGCACCCAGGGGCTCCACGAGCAGTACTTC. It translates to CASTQGLHEQYF. This chain uses TRBV18 with TRBJ2-7; D is perhaps TRBD1 (6 bases). Trimming stripped 8 bases from V and 5 bases from J, with 13 bases between. Per the germline V gene, CDR1 is KGHSH and CDR2 is LQKENI. This CDR3 spans 12 amino acids.

The chain has TRBV19 and TRBJ1-1; no reliable D call. V was cut by 5 bases and J by 6 bases, with 10 bases left in between. This CDR3 contains 12 residues. Germline-derived CDR1 and CDR2 are LNHDA and SQIVND (reference sequence). The CDR3 DNA sequence: TGTGCCAGTAGTCCCCGCGGGTCTGAAGCTTTCTTT. Protein product: CASSPRGSEAFF.

J is TRBJ1-2 and V is TRBV5-1; a weak D match, TRBD1 (6 bases). The V end lost 0 bases, the J end lost 6 bases, and 12 bases lay between the germline ends. The germline CDR1 and CDR2 sequences are SGHRS and YFSETQ. The CDR3 sequence is 14 residues long. The CDR3 DNA reads TGCGCCAGCAGCTTGGGGCAGGGGATCCATGGCTACACCTTC. Its protein is CASSLGQGIHGYTF.

This rearrangement joins TRBV7-2 to TRBJ2-5, with 9 positions matching TRBD2. The J segment lost 5 bases and the V segment lost 4 bases, leaving 5 bases of the junction unmatched. This CDR3 region has 14 residues. The germline V gene has CDR1 SGHTA and CDR2 FQGNSA. The CDR3 sequence: CASSSGTSRETQYF. In nucleotides, the CDR3 is TGTGCCAGCAGCTCCGGGACTAGCCGGGAGACCCAGTACTTC.

The chain combines TRBV18 with TRBJ1-2; the match to TRBD1 covers 8 bases. The germline V gene encodes CDR1 KGHSH and CDR2 LQKENI. Trimming removed 1 base from V and 2 bases from J; junction bases left unmatched: 6. The CDR3 spans 16 residues. As DNA, the CDR3 is TGTGCCAGCTCACCACTCGGACAGGGAGAGAACTATGGCTACACCTTC. Its translation is CASSPLGQGENYGYTF.

The V and J genes are TRBV19 and TRBJ2-7; D remains unclear. CDR1 is LNHDA and CDR2 is SQIVND in the germline V gene (reference sequence). Trimming pared 0 bases from V and 4 bases from J, leaving 13 bases between. The CDR3 covers 15 residues. The CDR3 spells CASSIDSQRAYEQYF. CDR3 nucleotides: TGTGCCAGTAGTATAGATTCCCAAAGGGCGTACGAGCAGTACTTC.

The chain is built from TRBV29-1 and TRBJ2-1; TRBD2 agrees at 7 bases. CDR3 length equals 14 residues. The V gene's germline CDR1 is SQVTM and CDR2 ANQGSEA. V lost 4 bases, J lost 10 bases, and 13 bases stayed unmatched. The CDR3 sequence is CSVGGSGASWEQFF. CDR3 in DNA: TGCAGCGTTGGAGGGAGCGGGGCCTCCTGGGAGCAGTTCTTC.

This clone was recorded a few times. The chain carries TRBV4-3 and TRBJ1-2; a possible D gene is TRBD1 (5 bases). The V gene lost 1 base and the J gene lost 2 bases, with 14 bases spanning the gap. This CDR3 contains 16 residues. CDR1 and CDR2 from the germline V gene are LGHNA and YSLEER. CDR3 sequence: CASSQAVTQGNYGYTF. In nucleotides, the CDR3 is TGCGCCAGCAGCCAAGCGGTAACTCAGGGCAACTATGGCTACACCTTC.

The rearrangement uses TRBV27 and TRBJ2-3; weak D call: TRBD1 (6 bases). The germline CDR1 and CDR2 sequences are MNHEY and SMNVEV (reference sequence). The ends were cut back, 0 bases at V and 1 base at J, with 14 bases in the middle. CDR3 length: 17 residues. As DNA, the CDR3 is TGTGCCAGCAGTTTATCAGGTGGGGGCGCACGCACAGATACGCAGTATTTT. Its translation is CASSLSGGGARTDTQYF.

This rearrangement joins TRBV15 to TRBJ2-1, with 14 bases lining up with TRBD2. CDR1 is LNHNV and CDR2 is YYDKDF in the germline V gene (reference sequence). The CDR3 spans 18 residues. J gave up 7 bases and V 3 bases, and 11 bases lay outside the gene matches. CDR3 loop: CATSRIGGGLAGVNEQFF. As DNA, the CDR3 is TGTGCCACCAGCAGGATCGGTGGGGGACTAGCGGGAGTTAATGAGCAGTTCTTC.

V is TRBV11-2 and J is TRBJ2-7; D is perhaps TRBD2 (6 bases). Trimming left V 5 bases short and J 3 bases short, with 8 bases between. The CDR3 runs 12 residues. Germline CDR1 is SGHAT and CDR2 is FQNNGV. CDR3 loop: CASSGRNYEQYF. The CDR3 nucleotides are TGTGCCAGCAGCGGGAGGAACTACGAGCAGTACTTC.

V and J are TRBV4-2 and TRBJ2-7; 11 bases are a match to TRBD2. Germline trimming cut 0 bases from V and 12 bases from J; bases unmatched to any gene: 13. CDR1 LGHNA and CDR2 YNFKEQ come from the germline V gene. The CDR3 extends over 16 amino acids. The CDR3 loop reads CASSQDIGSSGRPRYF. CDR3 sequence (DNA): TGTGCCAGCAGCCAAGATATCGGGTCTAGCGGGAGGCCCCGGTACTTC.

V is TRBV6-5 and J is TRBJ2-1; possibly TRBD1 for D (6 bases). The germline V and J ends were trimmed by 6 bases and 5 bases, with 14 bases remaining between them. This CDR3 comprises 14 residues. Per germline, CDR1 MNHEY and CDR2 SVGAGI. CDR3 region: CASSKAGANNEQFF. In nucleotides, the CDR3 is TGTGCCAGCAGCAAGGCAGGGGCCAACAATGAGCAGTTCTTC.

CDR3: CASSAGQGYIPTF. CDR3 bases: TGTGCCAGCAGTGCAGGACAGGGGTACATTCCCACCTTC. This chain uses TRBV25-1 with TRBJ1-2; TRBD1 matches 9 bases. The trim removed 4 bases at V and 13 bases at J, leaving 10 bases unmatched. The CDR3 has 13 amino acids. Germline V gene lookup returns CDR1 MGHDK and CDR2 SYGVNS.

The genes are TRBV19 and TRBJ1-5; tentative D call: TRBD1 (5 bases). The germline gives CDR1 LNHDA, CDR2 SQIVND (reference sequence). V dropped 4 bases and J dropped 4 bases, with 8 bases sitting between them. The CDR3 has 13 residues. The CDR3 DNA sequence: TGTGCCAGTAGTAATGACAGAAATCAGCCCCAGCATTTT. This translates into CASSNDRNQPQHF.